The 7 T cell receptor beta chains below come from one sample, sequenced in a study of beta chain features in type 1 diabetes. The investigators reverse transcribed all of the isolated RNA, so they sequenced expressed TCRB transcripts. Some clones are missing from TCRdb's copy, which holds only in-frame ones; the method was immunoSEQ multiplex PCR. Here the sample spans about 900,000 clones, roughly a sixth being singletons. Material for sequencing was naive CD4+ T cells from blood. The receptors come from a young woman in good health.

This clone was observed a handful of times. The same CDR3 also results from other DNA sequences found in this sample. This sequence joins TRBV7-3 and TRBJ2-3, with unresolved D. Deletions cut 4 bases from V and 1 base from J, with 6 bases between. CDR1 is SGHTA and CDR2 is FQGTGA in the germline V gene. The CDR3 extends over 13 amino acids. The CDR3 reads CASSSRGTDTQYF. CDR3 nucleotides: TGTGCCAGCAGCTCCCGGGGCACAGATACGCAGTATTTT.

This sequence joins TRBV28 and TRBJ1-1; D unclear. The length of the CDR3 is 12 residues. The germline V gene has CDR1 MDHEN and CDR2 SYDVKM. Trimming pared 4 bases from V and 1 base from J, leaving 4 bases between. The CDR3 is CASSSGNTEAFF. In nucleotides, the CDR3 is TGTGCCAGCAGTTCGGGGAACACTGAAGCTTTCTTT.

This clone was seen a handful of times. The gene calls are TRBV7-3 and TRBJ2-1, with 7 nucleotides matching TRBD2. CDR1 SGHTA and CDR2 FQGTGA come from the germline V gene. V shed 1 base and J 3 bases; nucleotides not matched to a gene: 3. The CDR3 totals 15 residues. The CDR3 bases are TGTGCCAGCAGCTTAAGCCTAGCGGTCTACAATGAGCAGTTCTTC. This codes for CASSLSLAVYNEQFF.

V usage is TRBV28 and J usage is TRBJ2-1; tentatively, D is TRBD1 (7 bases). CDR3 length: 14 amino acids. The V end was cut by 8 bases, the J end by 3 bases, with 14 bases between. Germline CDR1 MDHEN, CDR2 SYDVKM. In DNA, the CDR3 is TGTGCCAGCTCAGGGGGGAGGCTCTACAATGAGCAGTTCTTC. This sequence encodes CASSGGRLYNEQFF.

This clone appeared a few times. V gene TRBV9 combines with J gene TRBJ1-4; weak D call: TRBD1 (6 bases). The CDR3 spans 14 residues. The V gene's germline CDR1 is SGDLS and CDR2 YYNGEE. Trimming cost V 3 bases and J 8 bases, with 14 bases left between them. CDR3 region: CASSGGGWGEKLFF. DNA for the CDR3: TGTGCCAGCAGCGGAGGGGGATGGGGCGAAAAACTGTTTTTT. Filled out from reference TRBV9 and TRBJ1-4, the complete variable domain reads DSGVTQTPKHLITATGQRVTLRCSPRSGDLSVYWYQQSLDQGLQFLIQYYNGEERAKGNILERFSAQQFPDLHSELNLSSLELGDSALYFCASSGGGWGEKLFFGSGTQLSVL.

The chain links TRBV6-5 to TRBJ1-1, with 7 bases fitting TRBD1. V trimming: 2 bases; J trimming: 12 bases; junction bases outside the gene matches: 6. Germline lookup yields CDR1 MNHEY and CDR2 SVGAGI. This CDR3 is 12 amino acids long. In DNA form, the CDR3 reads TGTGCCAGCAGTTACCAGACAGGGAAGACTTTCTTT. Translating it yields CASSYQTGKTFF.

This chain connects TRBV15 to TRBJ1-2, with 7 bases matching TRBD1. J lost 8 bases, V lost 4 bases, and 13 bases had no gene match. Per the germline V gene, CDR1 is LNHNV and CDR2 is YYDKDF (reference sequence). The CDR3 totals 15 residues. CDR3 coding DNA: TGTGCCACCAGCAAAGCGAGGGGGCTGGGAGGCGGCTACACCTTC. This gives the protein CATSKARGLGGGYTF.